The next 11 T cell receptor beta chains were all read from a single sample in a study of blood T cell repertoires in COVID-19. Assay: immunoSEQ multiplex PCR; the TCRdb copy retains only in-frame clones and omits some. The repertoire holds approximately 180,000 clones, with roughly 88% as singletons. Sample: peripheral blood. The receptors originated from a woman aged 35 to 49 with COVID-19, enrolled during active disease.

In its sample, this clone was seen once. The CDR3 region is CASSLQGPSRELFF. In nucleotides, the CDR3 is TGTGCCAGCAGTTTACAGGGTCCCTCGCGTGAGCTGTTTTTT. V and J are TRBV28 and TRBJ2-2, with D maybe TRBD1 (5 bases). The germline V gene has CDR1 MDHEN and CDR2 SYDVKM. The CDR3 totals 14 residues. Trimming took off 2 bases at V and 11 bases at J, with 15 bases between the two ends.

To note about this clone: In this CDR3 the conserved last residue, phenylalanine or tryptophan, is missing, so a read error is likely. Because the CDR3's place on the DNA is in doubt, the DNA is left out and the CDR3 is given as listed by TCRdb. The gene calls are TRBV6-1 and TRBJ1-6; the DNA was not compared with TRBD1, the D call given in the table. The CDR3 totals 11 residues, both ends included. Germline CDR1 reads MNHNS; CDR2 reads SASEGT. The CDR3 reads CASSEVGQAII.

The table lists this clone with a count of one. The chain carries TRBV21-1 and TRBJ2-1; the D call of TRBD1 is as the table states it, not checked on the DNA. TRBV21-1 is termed a pseudogene. CDR3 size: 20 residues. DNA of the CDR3: TGTGCCAGCAGCAAAGGGGAACAGGGGGCACCAAGACCCCACTACAATGAGCAGTTCTTC. Translated: CASSKGEQGAPRPHYNEQFF.

The rearrangement joins TRBV29-1 to TRBJ1-1; no firm D call. This CDR3 contains 12 residues. Germline lookup yields CDR1 SQVTM and CDR2 ANQGSEA. The CDR3 region is CSDTGGNTEAFF. In DNA form, the CDR3 reads TGCAGTGATACCGGAGGGAACACTGAAGCTTTCTTT. The variable domain in full, with the rest retrieved from reference TRBV29-1 and TRBJ1-1, is SAVISQKPSRDICQRGTSLTIQCQVDSQVTMMFWYRQQPGQSLTLIATANQGSEATYESGFVIDKFPISRPNLTFSTLTVSNMSPEDSSIYLCSDTGGNTEAFFGQGTRLTVV.

The V gene is TRBV7-2, the J gene TRBJ2-1, with TRBD1 identical over 8 bases. Germline loops: CDR1 SGHTA, CDR2 FQGNSA. The CDR3 loop spans 15 amino acids. Trimming at V came to 4 bases and at J to 6 bases, leaving 8 bases not matched to a gene. The CDR3: CASSSGQGYINEQFF. In DNA form, the CDR3 reads TGTGCCAGCAGCTCAGGACAGGGCTACATCAATGAGCAGTTCTTC.

This clone was counted between two and nine times. V is TRBV6-4 and J is TRBJ1-1; D unclear. Germline CDR1 MRHNA, CDR2 SNTAGT. V was shortened by 7 bases and J by 5 bases, with 11 bases between the two germline ends. This CDR3 is 12 amino acids long. For the CDR3, the DNA is TGTGCCAGCATCGCTTCCGGGACTGAAGCTTTCTTT. Translation gives CASIASGTEAFF.

This chain joins TRBV11-2 and TRBJ1-2; D is ambiguous. V lost 0 bases, J lost 4 bases, and 3 bases lay in between. The CDR3 spans 12 residues. Germline-derived CDR1 and CDR2 are SGHAT and FQNNGV. In nucleotides, the CDR3 is TGTGCCAGCAGCTTAGACGTCTATGGCTACACCTTC. Translating gives CASSLDVYGYTF.

Only one count was recorded for this clone. The chain is built from TRBV9 and TRBJ2-7; D may be TRBD2 (5 bases). Between the trimmed V and J ends, which lost 0 bases and 6 bases, there was a span of 13 bases. CDR1 and CDR2 (germline): SGDLS, YYNGEE. The CDR3 has 14 residues. The CDR3 coding sequence is TGTGCCAGCAGCGTAGCCTCTACGGGGTCCGAGCAGTACTTC. Protein: CASSVASTGSEQYF.

The chain combines TRBV6-4 with TRBJ2-1; 11 bases are shared with TRBD2. V dropped 5 bases and J dropped 7; count of bases not matched to a gene: 7. Germline CDR1 reads MRHNA; CDR2 reads SNTAGT. The CDR3 is 15 residues long. CDR3: CASSPIAGGPNEQFF. The CDR3 DNA sequence: TGTGCCAGCAGTCCCATAGCGGGGGGGCCGAATGAGCAGTTCTTC.

DNA for the CDR3: TGTGCCACCAGTCCGGGAGGGGGCAATCAGCCCCAGCATTTT. Amino acids: CATSPGGGNQPQHF. This sequence joins TRBV24-1 and TRBJ1-5, with D maybe TRBD1 (5 bases). The ends were cut back, 6 bases at V and 2 bases at J, with 10 bases in the middle. Per the germline V gene, CDR1 is KGHDR and CDR2 is SFDVKD. The CDR3 totals 14 residues.

CDR3 in DNA: TGTGCCAGCAGCCCGGCGGGGAATGGCTACACCTTC. This encodes CASSPAGNGYTF. The chain carries TRBV3-1 (or the pseudogene TRBV3-2) and TRBJ1-2; the D is unclear. The V end lost 4 bases, the J end lost 6 bases, and 9 bases lay between the germline ends. Germline lookup yields CDR1 LGHDT and CDR2 YNNKEL (reference sequence). The CDR3 is 12 residues long.